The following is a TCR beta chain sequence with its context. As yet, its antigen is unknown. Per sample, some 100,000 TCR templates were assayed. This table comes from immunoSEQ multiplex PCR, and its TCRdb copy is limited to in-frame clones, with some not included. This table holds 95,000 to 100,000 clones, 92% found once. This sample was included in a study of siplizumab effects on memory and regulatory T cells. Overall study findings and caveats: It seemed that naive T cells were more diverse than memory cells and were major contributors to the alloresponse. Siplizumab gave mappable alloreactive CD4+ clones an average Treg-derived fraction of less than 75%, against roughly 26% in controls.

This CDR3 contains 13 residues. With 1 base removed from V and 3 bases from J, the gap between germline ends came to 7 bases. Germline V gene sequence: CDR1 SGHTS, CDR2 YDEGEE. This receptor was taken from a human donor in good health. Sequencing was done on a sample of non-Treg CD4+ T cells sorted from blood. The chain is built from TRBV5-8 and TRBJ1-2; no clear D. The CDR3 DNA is TGTGCCAGCAGCTTGAAAGGGCACTATGGCTACACCTTC. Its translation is CASSLKGHYGYTF.